This TCR beta chain was profiled in a study of blood T cell repertoires in COVID-19. Study in general: The samples span acute and convalescent COVID-19 from the United States, Italy and Spain. T cells, B-cell-depleted T cells, or PBMCs supplied cDNA or gDNA.

In its sample, this clone was seen once. Authors' methods: Reference gene primer amplification in the assay estimated nucleated cell counts. Libraries were prepared by immunoSEQ multiplex PCR; TCRdb keeps only in-frame clonotypes and omits some of them. V and J calls and clone size are those listed in that table; D and trimming were worked out from the DNA. Of over 60,000 clones detected, 75% to 85% appear once; the ten largest clones hold about 33%. This CDR3 has 13 residues. V lost 3 bases, J lost 3 bases, and 3 bases stayed unmatched. Germline V lookup: CDR1 GTSNPN, CDR2 SVGIG (reference sequence).

The TCR originated in a human donor in a cohort sampled during active COVID-19. The chain has TRBV30 and TRBJ1-2, with TRBD1 matching over 8 bases. Input material: peripheral blood. Here the CDR3 reads CAWRGQGDYGYTF. Written as DNA, the CDR3 is TGTGCCTGGAGAGGACAGGGAGACTATGGCTACACCTTC.